This is a list of T cell receptor beta chains from one sample in a study of shared clonotypes between healthy human individuals. The assay was immunoSEQ multiplex PCR, and TCRdb's table has in-frame clones only and misses some. The sample records about 2.1 million clones, 93% being singletons. Sequenced: naive CD8+ T cells from PBMCs. The receptors derive from a man aged 18 to 35 in good health. Some clones in this sample may be carry-over from other donors' samples. Each CDR3 is given with its conserved first and last residue.

j_gene,v_gene,CDR3aa
TRBJ2-2,TRBV9,CASSLRGELFF
TRBJ1-5,TRBV28,CASSLILSNQPQHF
TRBJ1-1,TRBV4-1,CASRPSGGAEAFF
TRBJ2-5,TRBV5-1,CASSSTSVTQETQYF
TRBJ1-2,TRBV6-1,CASSSLGGNGYTF
TRBJ2-2,TRBV7-9,CASSPPARGKNTGELFF
TRBJ1-2,TRBV5-6,CASSFQGGYGYTF
TRBJ2-7,TRBV14,CASSRGGGISYEQYF
TRBJ2-2,TRBV6-4,CANLRGGPDTGELFF
TRBJ1-2,TRBV7-6,CASSFNSGADYGYTF
TRBJ2-7,TRBV19,CASRQGSRYEQYF
TRBJ2-7,TRBV10-3,CAISESVGLASYEQYF
TRBJ2-1,TRBV6-5,CASRQGYEQFF
TRBJ2-2,TRBV13,CASSLGTSGKTGELFF
TRBJ2-2,TRBV27,CASSFLGLAGEGPYTGELFF